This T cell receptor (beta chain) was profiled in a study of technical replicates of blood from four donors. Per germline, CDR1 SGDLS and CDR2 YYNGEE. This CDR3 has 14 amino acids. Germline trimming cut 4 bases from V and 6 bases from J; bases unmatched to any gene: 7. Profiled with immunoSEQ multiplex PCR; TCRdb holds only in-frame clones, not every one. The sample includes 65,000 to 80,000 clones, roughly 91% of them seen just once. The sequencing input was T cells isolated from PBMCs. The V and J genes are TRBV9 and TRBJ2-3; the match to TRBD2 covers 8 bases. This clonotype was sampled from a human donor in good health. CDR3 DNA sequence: TGTGCCAGCAGCCCGGGACTAGTGTCCGATACGCAGTATTTT. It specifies CASSPGLVSDTQYF.